The 11 T cell receptor beta chains given below trace back to one sample, sequenced in a study of CD8 T cells in ankylosing spondylitis. Study findings and constraints: Seemingly characteristic of ankylosing spondylitis blood was a TCR beta motif consisting of 7 or 8 highly homologous variants.

TCRdb passed the 5' RACE reads through MiXCR, listing each CDR3 protein once. Of 450,000 or so distinct CDR3 sequences listed, about 24% are singletons. No antigen has been assigned to these receptors. The sample was blood, either unsorted or a sorted T cell fraction (not recorded which). The receptors were sampled from a male donor with ankylosing spondylitis.

The rearrangement uses TRBV6-2 or TRBV6-3 and TRBJ1-1, with a possible D match to TRBD1 (6 bases). Trimming removed 5 bases from V and 6 bases from J, with 13 bases in between. From germline, CDR1 is MNHEY and CDR2 SVGEGT. The CDR3 covers 13 residues. As DNA, the CDR3 is TGTGCCAGCAGTAGAACAGGGTCTGCTGAAGCTTTCTTT. Its translation is CASSRTGSAEAFF.

This clonotype was seen a few times. V is TRBV4-1 and J is TRBJ1-4; possible D gene TRBD1, 6 bases. The CDR3 has 16 residues. Germline loops: CDR1 MGHRA, CDR2 YSYEKL. V was cut by 4 bases and J by 7 bases, with 19 bases left in between. CDR3 coding DNA: TGCGCCAGCAGCCTATCTGGCAGGGGCGAGGGTGAAAAACTGTTTTTT. Translation: CASSLSGRGEGEKLFF.

This sequence joins TRBV12-3 or TRBV12-4 and TRBJ1-5; 8 bases agree with TRBD1. The CDR3 consists of 14 residues. V lost 7 bases, J lost 6 bases, and 8 bases stayed unmatched. For the CDR3, the DNA is TGTGCCAGCACTCAGGGACAGGAACTTCAGCCCCAGCATTTT. Its translation: CASTQGQELQPQHF.

This clonotype appeared a few times. V is TRBV12-3 or TRBV12-4 and J is TRBJ2-1, with 11 bases identical to TRBD2. Trimming cost V 7 bases and J 8 bases; bases outside gene matches: 13. The CDR3 loop spans 16 amino acids. The CDR3 bases are TGTGCCAGCACCCATGGGGCTAGCGGGAGGATCTATGAGCAGTTCTTC. It codes for CASTHGASGRIYEQFF.

This sequence joins TRBV20-1 and TRBJ1-2; D not certain. V lost 6 bases to trimming and J lost 10 bases, with 21 bases between them. The CDR3 runs to 13 residues. Germline V gene sequence: CDR1 DFQATT, CDR2 SNEGSKA (reference sequence). The CDR3 sequence: CSAGEGTRNYYTF. CDR3 nucleotides: TGCAGTGCCGGAGAGGGCACCAGGAATTACTACACCTTC.

V and J are TRBV3-1 and TRBJ2-1; 10 bases map to TRBD2. Germline assignment: CDR1 LGHDT and CDR2 YNNKEL (reference sequence). V shed 4 bases and J 7 bases; nucleotides not matched to a gene: 13. There are 17 residues in the CDR3. The CDR3 DNA sequence: TGTGCCAGCAGCCCATACCGTCGGCTAGCGGGAGATAATGAGCAGTTCTTC. Its translation is CASSPYRRLAGDNEQFF.

This clonotype was seen a few times. The gene calls are TRBV11-2 and TRBJ2-1; 11 bases map to TRBD2. The germline gives CDR1 SGHAT, CDR2 FQNNGV. The CDR3 is 16 residues long. Germline trimming cut 2 bases from V and 6 bases from J; bases unmatched to any gene: 6. In DNA, the CDR3 is TGTGCCAGCAGCTTACTACTAGCGGGAGCGGCCAATGAGCAGTTCTTC. The encoded protein is CASSLLLAGAANEQFF.

This clonotype was counted only a few times. The J gene is TRBJ1-6, the V gene TRBV3-1; TRBD1 might be the D (5 bases). From germline, CDR1 is LGHDT and CDR2 YNNKEL (reference sequence). V was clipped by 3 bases and J by 7 bases, with 10 bases between them. The CDR3 sequence is 14 residues long. Written as DNA, the CDR3 is TGTGCCAGCAGCCACGGGGCAGGAAATTCACCCCTCCACTTT. Protein product: CASSHGAGNSPLHF.

In its sample, this clonotype was seen a few times. This chain links TRBV10-3 with TRBJ2-7; 11 bases map to TRBD1. The J segment lost 5 bases and the V segment lost 0 bases, leaving 3 bases of the junction unmatched. The length of the CDR3 is 15 residues. CDR1 is ENHRY, CDR2 SYGVKD, per germline. Here the CDR3 reads CAISESGTGGDEQYV. The CDR3 DNA follows: TGTGCCATCAGTGAGTCGGGGACAGGGGGAGACGAGCAGTACGTC.

The V gene is TRBV3-1, the J gene TRBJ2-7; D perhaps matches TRBD1 (5 bases). Deletions cut 3 bases from V and 2 bases from J, with 11 bases between. The germline V gene encodes CDR1 LGHDT and CDR2 YNNKEL (reference sequence). This CDR3 comprises 14 residues. The CDR3 DNA reads TGTGCCAGCAGCCAGTTAGGGGCAACCTACGAGCAGTACTTC. Amino acids: CASSQLGATYEQYF.

This clonotype was counted only a few times. The rearrangement joins TRBV6-6 to TRBJ1-1; D uncertain. This CDR3 contains 12 residues. The V gene lost 0 bases and the J gene lost 10 bases, with 9 bases spanning the gap. Per germline, CDR1 MNHNY and CDR2 SVGAGI (reference sequence). CDR3 sequence: CASSYSPHSAFF. DNA for the CDR3: TGTGCCAGCAGTTACTCGCCCCACTCAGCTTTCTTT.